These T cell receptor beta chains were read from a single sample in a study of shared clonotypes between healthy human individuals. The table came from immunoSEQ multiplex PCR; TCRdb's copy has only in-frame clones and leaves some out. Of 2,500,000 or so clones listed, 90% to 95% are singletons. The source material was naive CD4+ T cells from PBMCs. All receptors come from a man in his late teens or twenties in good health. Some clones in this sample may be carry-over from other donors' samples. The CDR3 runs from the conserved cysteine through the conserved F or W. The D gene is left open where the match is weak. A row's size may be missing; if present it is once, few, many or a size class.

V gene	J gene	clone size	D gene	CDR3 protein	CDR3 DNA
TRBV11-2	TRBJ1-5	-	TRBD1	CASSLVIGTVNQPQHF	TGTGCCAGCAGCTTAGTTATAGGGACAGTAAATCAGCCCCAGCATTTT
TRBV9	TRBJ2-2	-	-	CASSSRGDSGELFF	TGTGCCAGCAGCTCCCGTGGGGATAGCGGGGAGCTGTTTTTT
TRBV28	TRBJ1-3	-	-	CASSLRDINTIYF	TGTGCCAGCAGTTTAAGGGATATAAACACCATATATTTT
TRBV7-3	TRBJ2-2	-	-	CASSLRLVANTGELFF	TGTGCCAGCAGCTTAAGACTCGTCGCAAACACCGGGGAGCTGTTTTTT
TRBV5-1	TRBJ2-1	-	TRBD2	CASSLASSGYNEQFF	TGCGCCAGCAGCTTGGCGTCTAGCGGATACAATGAGCAGTTCTTC
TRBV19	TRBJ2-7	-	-	CASSRFDEIIAEQYF	TGTGCCAGTAGTAGATTTGACGAGATCATCGCCGAGCAGTACTTC
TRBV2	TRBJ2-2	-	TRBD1	CASLTRTRTGVNTGELFF	TGTGCCAGCTTAACCCGAACCCGGACAGGGGTTAACACCGGGGAGCTGTTTTTT
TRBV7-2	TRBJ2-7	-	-	CASLEGGSGSYEQYF	TGTGCCAGTTTAGAGGGGGGTAGCGGCTCCTACGAGCAGTACTTC
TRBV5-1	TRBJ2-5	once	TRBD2	CASSLGLAGAEQETQYF	TGCGCCAGCAGCCTCGGACTAGCGGGAGCGGAGCAAGAGACCCAGTACTTC
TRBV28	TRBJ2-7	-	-	CASSAGDGEQYF	TGTGCCAGCAGTGCAGGGGACGGGGAGCAGTACTTC
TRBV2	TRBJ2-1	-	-	CASSFQQGVSNEQFF	TGTGCCAGCAGTTTTCAACAGGGTGTATCCAATGAGCAGTTCTTC
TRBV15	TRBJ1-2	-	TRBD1	CATSRGGQGTYGYTF	TGTGCCACCAGCAGAGGCGGACAGGGTACTTACGGCTACACCTTC
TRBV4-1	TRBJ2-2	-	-	CASSREDRSNTGELFF	TGCGCCAGCAGCCGAGAGGACAGATCGAACACCGGGGAGCTGTTTTTT
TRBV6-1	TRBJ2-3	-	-	CASRGTGDPDTQYF	TGTGCCAGCAGGGGGACGGGAGACCCAGATACGCAGTATTTT
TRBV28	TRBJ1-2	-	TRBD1	CASSPPGQLGYTF	TGTGCCAGCAGCCCACCGGGACAGCTGGGCTACACCTTC
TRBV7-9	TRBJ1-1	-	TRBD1	CASSLGDSLSYTEAFF	TGTGCCAGCAGCTTAGGGGACAGTCTCTCATACACTGAAGCTTTCTTT